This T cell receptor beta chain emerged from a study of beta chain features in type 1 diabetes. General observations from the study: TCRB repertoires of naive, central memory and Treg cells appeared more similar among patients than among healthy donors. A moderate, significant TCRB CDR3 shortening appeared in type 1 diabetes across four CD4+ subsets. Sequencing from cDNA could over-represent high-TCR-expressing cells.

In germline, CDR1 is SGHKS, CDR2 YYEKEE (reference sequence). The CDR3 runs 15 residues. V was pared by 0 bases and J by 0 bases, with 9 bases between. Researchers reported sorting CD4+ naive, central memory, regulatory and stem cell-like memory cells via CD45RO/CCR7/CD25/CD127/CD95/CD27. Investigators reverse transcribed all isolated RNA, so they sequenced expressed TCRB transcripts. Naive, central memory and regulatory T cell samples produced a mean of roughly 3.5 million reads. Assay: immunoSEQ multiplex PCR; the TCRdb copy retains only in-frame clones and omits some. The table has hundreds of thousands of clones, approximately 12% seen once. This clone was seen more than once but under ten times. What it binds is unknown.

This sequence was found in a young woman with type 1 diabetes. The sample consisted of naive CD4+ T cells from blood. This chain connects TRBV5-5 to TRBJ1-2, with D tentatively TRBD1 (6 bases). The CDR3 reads CASSLVRTANYGYTF. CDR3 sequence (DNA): TGTGCCAGCAGCTTGGTGAGGACAGCTAACTATGGCTACACCTTC.